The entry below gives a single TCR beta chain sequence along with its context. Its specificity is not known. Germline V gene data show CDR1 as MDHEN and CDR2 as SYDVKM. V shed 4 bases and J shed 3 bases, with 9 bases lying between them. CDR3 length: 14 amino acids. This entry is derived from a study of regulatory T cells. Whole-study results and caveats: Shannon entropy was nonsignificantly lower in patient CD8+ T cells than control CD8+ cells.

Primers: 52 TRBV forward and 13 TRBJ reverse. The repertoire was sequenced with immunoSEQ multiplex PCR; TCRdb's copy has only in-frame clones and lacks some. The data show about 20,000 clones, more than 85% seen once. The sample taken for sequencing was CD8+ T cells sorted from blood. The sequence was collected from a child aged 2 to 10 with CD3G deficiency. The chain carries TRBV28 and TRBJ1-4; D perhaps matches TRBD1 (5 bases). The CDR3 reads CASSSKGANEKLFF. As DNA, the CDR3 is TGTGCCAGCAGTTCTAAAGGGGCTAATGAAAAACTGTTTTTT.